This T cell receptor beta chain appears in the sequencing data of a study of shared clonotypes between healthy human individuals. Across the study: Donor composition was a couple of women and three men, aged 18 to 49.

Germline values: CDR1 SGHRS, CDR2 YFSETQ. V lost 4 bases and J lost 9; bases outside the gene matches: 5. This CDR3 region has 12 residues. Worth noting for this clone: Its antigen is as yet unknown.

An approximately 200 ng quantity of DNA, around 30,000 T cell genomes, went into the sorted-subset replicate PCRs. Measured with immunoSEQ multiplex PCR; TCRdb has only the in-frame clones, and not every one. The profile shows under 2.5 million clones, 85% to 95% of them singletons. Study-wide results and limits: Memory subsets generally showed smaller estimated richness than naive subsets did.

Everyone who donated was a Caucasian adult who lived in Nashville, Tennessee. Sequencing was performed on naive CD4+ T cells from PBMCs. Subset indicated: CD45RA+ positively selected. The chain employs TRBV5-1 and TRBJ1-1, with 8 nucleotides matching TRBD1. This TCR was sampled from a young man in good health. Some clones in this sample may be carry-over from other donors' samples. The CDR3, as DNA: TGCGCCAGCAGCCTGGGACAGGCCAAAGCTTTCTTT. Translation gives CASSLGQAKAFF.